Presented here are 27 T cell receptor beta chains from one specimen sequenced in a study of blood T cell repertoires in COVID-19. This table comes from immunoSEQ multiplex PCR, and its TCRdb copy is limited to in-frame clones, with some not included. The data contain about 140,000 clones, about four fifths of them singletons. Input material: peripheral blood. The receptor set was obtained from a man in his sixties or seventies who had recovered from COVID-19.

The V and J genes are TRBV7-9 and TRBJ2-3, with TRBD1 matching over 7 bases. The germline V gene encodes CDR1 SEHNR and CDR2 FQNEAQ (reference sequence). Unmatched junction bases numbered 1, after V lost 4 bases and J lost 3 bases. CDR3 length: 13 amino acids. DNA for the CDR3: TGTGCCAGCAGCTCACAGGGGACAGATACGCAGTATTTT. Its translation: CASSSQGTDTQYF.

The J gene is TRBJ2-1, the V gene TRBV10-2; the match to TRBD2 covers 7 bases. Germline trimming cut 6 bases from V and 8 bases from J; bases unmatched to any gene: 4. Per the germline V gene, CDR1 is WSHSY and CDR2 is SAAADI. This CDR3 is 12 amino acids long. The CDR3 DNA reads TGCGCCAGCAGGCGGGAGTTCGATGAGCAGTTCTTC. It is translated as CASRREFDEQFF.

The chain carries TRBV6-1 and TRBJ1-4, with 7 bases identical to TRBD1. The germline V gene encodes CDR1 MNHNS and CDR2 SASEGT. This CDR3 region has 15 residues. After removal of 6 bases from V and 2 bases from J, the junction contained 6 bases not matched to a gene. CDR3 DNA: TGTGCCAGCAGGCCACAGGGGTACACTAATGAAAAACTGTTTTTT. Translating it yields CASRPQGYTNEKLFF.

As DNA, the CDR3 is TGTGCCAGCAGTGCTAGCGGGAGCCCCGATGAGCAGTTCTTC. This encodes CASSASGSPDEQFF. The rearrangement links TRBV2 to TRBJ2-1; 10 bases are a match to TRBD2. In germline, CDR1 is SNHLY, CDR2 FYNNEI. CDR3 length: 14 amino acids. Trimming took 4 bases from V and 8 from J; bases not matched to a gene: 5.

The table lists this clone with a count of one. This chain uses TRBV27 with TRBJ2-1; D gene uncertain. The V gene lost 4 bases and the J gene lost 5 bases, with 9 bases spanning the gap. There are 13 residues in the CDR3. CDR1 is MNHEY, CDR2 SMNVEV, per germline (reference sequence). CDR3 protein: CASSSVLDNEQFF. CDR3 in DNA: TGTGCCAGCAGTTCCGTCCTAGACAATGAGCAGTTCTTC.

This rearrangement joins TRBV29-1 to TRBJ1-1, with a tentative D call TRBD1 (5 bases). The CDR3 is made up of 14 amino acids. Germline CDR1 is SQVTM and CDR2 is ANQGSEA. Trimming removed 8 bases from V and 3 bases from J, with 19 bases in between. This chain's CDR3 is CSTSTSAGDTEAFF. CDR3 DNA sequence: TGCAGCACCTCGACATCCGCGGGGGACACTGAAGCTTTCTTT.

The chain links TRBV29-1 to TRBJ2-1, with 7 bases identical to TRBD1. CDR1 and CDR2 (germline): SQVTM, ANQGSEA. The CDR3 extends over 15 amino acids. With V trimmed by 0 bases and J by 8 bases, 10 bases remained unmatched. CDR3 region: CSVEDTEDRWDEQFF. The CDR3 DNA reads TGCAGCGTTGAAGATACCGAGGACAGGTGGGATGAGCAGTTCTTC.

This clone appeared once. The gene calls are TRBV29-1 and TRBJ2-2, with D possibly TRBD1 on 7 matching bases. The CDR3 loop spans 14 amino acids. V lost 6 bases, J lost 4 bases, and 15 bases lay in between. The germline CDR1 and CDR2 sequences are SQVTM and ANQGSEA. The CDR3 spells CSVQPRGATGELFF. Written as DNA, the CDR3 is TGCAGCGTGCAGCCCAGGGGGGCCACCGGGGAGCTGTTTTTT.

The gene calls are TRBV7-2 and TRBJ1-1, with 8 bases identical to TRBD1. This CDR3 is 13 amino acids long. Germline lookup yields CDR1 SGHTA and CDR2 FQGNSA. The junction had 5 bases not matched to a gene; V was cut back by 5 bases and J by 6 bases. Here the CDR3 reads CASSLQGASEAFF. In nucleotides, the CDR3 is TGTGCCAGCAGCCTGCAGGGGGCCTCTGAAGCTTTCTTT.

The chain has TRBV27 and TRBJ2-7; 7 nucleotides match TRBD1. Germline values: CDR1 MNHEY, CDR2 SMNVEV (reference sequence). J gave up 6 bases and V 5 bases, and 10 bases lay outside the gene matches. The CDR3 consists of 14 residues. The CDR3 nucleotides are TGTGCCAGCAGTCCTAACAGGGGAAGGGGCGAGCAGTACTTC. It translates to CASSPNRGRGEQYF.

This chain connects TRBV3-1 (or the pseudogene TRBV3-2) to TRBJ2-3, with 13 bases matching TRBD2. The CDR3 covers 16 residues. Germline V lookup: CDR1 LGHDT, CDR2 YNNKEL (reference sequence). After removal of 2 bases from V and 3 bases from J, the junction contained 2 bases not matched to a gene. As DNA, the CDR3 is TGTGCCAGCAGCCAACCGGGACTAGCGGGGACAGATACGCAGTATTTT. Translation gives CASSQPGLAGTDTQYF.

The chain joins TRBV27 to TRBJ1-1; 7 bases map to TRBD1. The CDR3 length is 15 residues. The ends lost 3 bases at V and 0 bases at J; junction bases unmatched: 4. CDR1 and CDR2 from the germline V gene are MNHEY and SMNVEV (reference sequence). The CDR3 loop reads CASSFYRGLNTEAFF. As DNA, the CDR3 is TGTGCCAGCAGTTTCTACAGGGGTCTGAACACTGAAGCTTTCTTT.

The chain links TRBV7-8 to TRBJ2-7; 10 nucleotides line up with TRBD2. Looked up from germline, CDR1 is SGHVS and CDR2 is FQNEAQ. The CDR3 runs 17 residues. Trimming cost V 5 bases and J 1 base; bases outside gene matches: 11. In nucleotides, the CDR3 is TGTGCCAGCAGCATACCCACTAGCGGGAAATGGTCCTACGAGCAGTACTTC. Translating gives CASSIPTSGKWSYEQYF. The variable domain in full, with the rest retrieved from reference TRBV7-8 and TRBJ2-7, is GAGVSQSPRYKVAKRGQDVALRCDPISGHVSLFWYQQALGQGPEFLTYFQNEAQLDKSGLPSDRFFAERPEGSVSTLKIQRTQQEDSAVYLCASSIPTSGKWSYEQYFGPGTRLTVT.

The genes are TRBV5-5 and TRBJ2-5; 7 bases match TRBD2. Germline V lookup: CDR1 SGHKS, CDR2 YYEKEE (reference sequence). This CDR3 comprises 14 residues. V was pared by 4 bases and J by 4 bases, with 7 bases of the junction left unmatched. The CDR3 region has the DNA TGTGCCAGCAGCCCGGCGGGGGAACGAGAGACCCAGTACTTC. Amino acid sequence: CASSPAGERETQYF.

This clone was detected a few times. V usage is TRBV12-3 or TRBV12-4 and J usage is TRBJ1-6, with TRBD1 as a possible D gene (6 bases). V was clipped by 7 bases and J by 9 bases, with 13 bases between them. The length of the CDR3 is 13 residues. In DNA, the CDR3 is TGTGCCAGCACTCCTCAGGGGAGTTCACCCCTCCACTTT. Its protein product is CASTPQGSSPLHF.

This clone was seen at least ten times. The J gene is TRBJ2-3, the V gene TRBV5-1, with D unclear. The CDR3 consists of 12 residues. The germline V and J ends were trimmed by 0 bases and 10 bases, with 9 bases remaining between them. Germline-derived CDR1 and CDR2 are SGHRS and YFSETQ. The CDR3 sequence is CASSLDSTAQYF. The CDR3 DNA is TGCGCCAGCAGCTTGGATAGTACGGCGCAGTATTTT.

This rearrangement joins TRBV18 to TRBJ2-7; 10 bases match TRBD1. Germline V gene sequence: CDR1 KGHSH, CDR2 LQKENI. The CDR3 is 13 residues long. Unmatched junction bases numbered 8, after V lost 7 bases and J lost 8 bases. CDR3 DNA: TGTGCCAGCTACGAGCCGGGACAGGGGAAGCAGTACTTC. It encodes CASYEPGQGKQYF.

The CDR3 loop is CASSRPSGSNKETQYF. CDR3 in DNA: TGTGCCAGCAGCAGACCTAGCGGGAGTAATAAGGAGACCCAGTACTTC. J is TRBJ2-5 and V is TRBV21-1; TRBD2, the table's D call, was not compared with the DNA. TRBV21-1 counts as a pseudogene. This CDR3 comprises 16 residues.

The J gene is TRBJ2-2, the V gene TRBV5-6, with D uncertain. The CDR3 consists of 13 residues. CDR1 and CDR2 (germline): SGHDT, YYEEEE. The V end was cut by 3 bases, the J end by 3 bases, with 6 bases between. For the CDR3, the DNA is TGTGCCAGCAGCTGGCAGGACACCGGGGAGCTGTTTTTT. It specifies CASSWQDTGELFF.

The chain is built from TRBV9 and TRBJ2-3, with TRBD2 as a possible D gene (5 bases). Germline loops: CDR1 SGDLS, CDR2 YYNGEE. The CDR3 extends over 18 amino acids. V dropped 0 bases and J dropped 0 bases, with 17 bases sitting between them. The chain's CDR3 is CASSVGGRVLGSTDTQYF. In DNA, the CDR3 is TGTGCCAGCAGCGTAGGAGGGCGGGTCCTCGGGAGCACAGATACGCAGTATTTT. The whole variable domain, filled in from reference TRBV9 and TRBJ2-3, reads DSGVTQTPKHLITATGQRVTLRCSPRSGDLSVYWYQQSLDQGLQFLIQYYNGEERAKGNILERFSAQQFPDLHSELNLSSLELGDSALYFCASSVGGRVLGSTDTQYFGPGTRLTVL.

This chain links TRBV7-3 with TRBJ2-1; 11 bases are shared with TRBD2. This CDR3 has 15 residues. J lost 8 bases, V lost 3 bases, and 6 bases had no gene match. CDR1 and CDR2 from the germline V gene are SGHTA and FQGTGA. CDR3 nucleotide sequence: TGTGCCAGCAGCTTTAGCGGGAGGGCCACGGATGAGCAGTTCTTC. This gives the protein CASSFSGRATDEQFF.

The gene calls are TRBV10-2 and TRBJ2-1; 9 nucleotides agree with TRBD2. V lost 6 bases, J lost 3 bases, and 6 bases stayed unmatched. Germline CDR1 WSHSY, CDR2 SAAADI. The CDR3 loop spans 15 amino acids. The CDR3 is CASRLSGGSYNEQFF. The CDR3, as DNA: TGCGCCAGCAGGCTTAGCGGGGGAAGCTACAATGAGCAGTTCTTC.

This clone appeared a few times. The rearrangement uses TRBV19 and TRBJ1-5; 7 nucleotides agree with TRBD1. The V and J ends lost 5 bases and 0 bases, in that order; junction bases with no gene match: 7. Germline loops: CDR1 LNHDA, CDR2 SQIVND (reference sequence). The CDR3 loop spans 16 amino acids. CDR3 DNA sequence: TGTGCCAGTAGTCCGAGGACAGGAATTAGCAATCAGCCCCAGCATTTT. Its protein product is CASSPRTGISNQPQHF. Drawing the rest from reference TRBV19 and TRBJ1-5, the complete variable domain is DGGITQSPKYLFRKEGQNVTLSCEQNLNHDAMYWYRQDPGQGLRLIYYSQIVNDFQKGDIAEGYSVSREKKESFPLTVTSAQKNPTAFYLCASSPRTGISNQPQHFGDGTRLSIL.

The chain recombines TRBV18 with TRBJ1-1, with D possibly being TRBD1 (6 bases). The V gene's germline CDR1 is KGHSH and CDR2 LQKENI. The CDR3 runs to 17 residues. V was trimmed by 1 base and J by 6 bases, leaving 21 bases between them. CDR3 in amino acids: CASSPLGSGAARPEAFF. Here the CDR3 DNA reads TGTGCCAGCTCACCACTCGGCTCAGGGGCGGCGAGACCTGAAGCTTTCTTT.

This sequence joins TRBV5-1 and TRBJ1-5, with 7 bases identical to TRBD1. CDR1 and CDR2 from the germline V gene are SGHRS and YFSETQ. The V gene end was trimmed by 1 base and the J gene end by 0 bases; junction bases not matched to a gene: 1. The CDR3 totals 15 residues. The CDR3 nucleotides are TGCGCCAGCAGCTTGACAGGGGATAGCAATCAGCCCCAGCATTTT. Translating it yields CASSLTGDSNQPQHF.

This chain joins TRBV12-5 and TRBJ2-7, with TRBD1 matching 10 bases. The germline V gene has CDR1 LGHNT and CDR2 FRNRAP. CDR3 length equals 14 residues. With V trimmed by 2 bases and J by 4 bases, 2 bases remained unmatched. The CDR3 sequence: CASGLMGQGYEQYF. CDR3 in DNA: TGTGCTAGTGGTTTGATGGGACAGGGGTACGAGCAGTACTTC.

This chain joins TRBV3-1 (or the pseudogene TRBV3-2) and TRBJ1-5; 8 bases are shared with TRBD1. Germline-derived CDR1 and CDR2 are LGHDT and YNNKEL (reference sequence). The CDR3 totals 13 residues. J lost 7 bases, V lost 3 bases, and 2 bases had no gene match. The CDR3 reads CASSQDREQPQHF. The CDR3 nucleotides are TGTGCCAGCAGCCAGGACAGGGAACAGCCCCAGCATTTT.